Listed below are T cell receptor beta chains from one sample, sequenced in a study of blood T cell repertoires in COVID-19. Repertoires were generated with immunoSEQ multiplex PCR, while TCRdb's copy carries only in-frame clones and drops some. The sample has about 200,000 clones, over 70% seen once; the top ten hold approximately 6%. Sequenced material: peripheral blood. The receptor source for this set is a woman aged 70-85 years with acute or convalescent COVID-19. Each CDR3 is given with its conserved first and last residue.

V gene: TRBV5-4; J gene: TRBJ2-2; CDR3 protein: CASSPRWTGNAGELFF
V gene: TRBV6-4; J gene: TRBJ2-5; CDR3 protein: CASSAERTGADQETQYF
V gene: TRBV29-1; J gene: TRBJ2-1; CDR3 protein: CSVEEDRRNEQFF
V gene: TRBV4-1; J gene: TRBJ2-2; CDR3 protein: CASSPSGSSTGELFF
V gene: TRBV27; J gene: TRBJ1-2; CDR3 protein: CASRRGPGYGYTF
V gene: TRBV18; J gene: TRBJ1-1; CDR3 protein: CASSPGREEAFF
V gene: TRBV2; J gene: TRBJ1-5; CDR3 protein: CASSSGGGESQPQHF
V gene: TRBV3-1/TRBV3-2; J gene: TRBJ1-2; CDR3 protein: CASQHRDRGDGYTF
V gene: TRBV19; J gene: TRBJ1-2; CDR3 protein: CASAEQKGQGYGYTF
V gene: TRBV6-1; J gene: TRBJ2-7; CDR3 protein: CASSETGANYEQYF
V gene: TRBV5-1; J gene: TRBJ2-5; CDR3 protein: CASSLQGSETQYF
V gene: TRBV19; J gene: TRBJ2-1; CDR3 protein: CASLLTGGRYNEQFF
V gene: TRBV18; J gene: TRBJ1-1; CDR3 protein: CASSPSRGTHQNTEAFF
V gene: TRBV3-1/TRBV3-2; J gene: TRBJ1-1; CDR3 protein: CASSQGGGTEAFF
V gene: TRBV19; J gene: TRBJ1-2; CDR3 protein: CASSMVGGYGFDYGYTF
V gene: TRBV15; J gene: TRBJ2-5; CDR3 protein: CATSRDRWGDVSGETQYF
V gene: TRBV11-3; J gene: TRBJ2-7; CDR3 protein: CASSFGAGEQYF
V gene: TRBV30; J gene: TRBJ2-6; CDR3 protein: CAWSAGAPTQRTGANVLTF
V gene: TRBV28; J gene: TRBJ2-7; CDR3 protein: CASRVEGYEQYF
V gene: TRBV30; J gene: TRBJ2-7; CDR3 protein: CAWSTGLAVYEQYF
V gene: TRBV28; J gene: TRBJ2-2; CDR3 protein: CASTGTRRSGELFF
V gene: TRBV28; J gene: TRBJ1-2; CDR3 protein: CASSLSGGSSYGYTF
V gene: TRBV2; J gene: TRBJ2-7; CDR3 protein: CASSEIVGTGYEQYF
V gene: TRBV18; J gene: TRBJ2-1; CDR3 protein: CASSPSPGTADHNEQFF
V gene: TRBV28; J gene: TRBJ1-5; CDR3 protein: CASTFEGGSGNQPQHF
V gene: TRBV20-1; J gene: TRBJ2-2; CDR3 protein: CSASRSTGELFF
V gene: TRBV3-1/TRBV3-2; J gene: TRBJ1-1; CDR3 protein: CASSQEELNTEAFF
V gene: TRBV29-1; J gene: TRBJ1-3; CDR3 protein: CSVEDLGRRNTIYF
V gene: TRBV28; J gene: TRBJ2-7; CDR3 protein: CASSITSGRDYEQYF
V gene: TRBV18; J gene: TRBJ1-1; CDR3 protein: CASSPDDRRGAFF
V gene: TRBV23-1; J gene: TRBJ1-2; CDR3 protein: CASSRAGRNGYTF
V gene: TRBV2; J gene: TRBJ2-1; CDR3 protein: CARAGPYNEQFF
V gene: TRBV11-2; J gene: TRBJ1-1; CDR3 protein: CASSLGAGKTEAFF
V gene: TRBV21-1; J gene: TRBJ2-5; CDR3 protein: CASNPKGGEEGETQYF
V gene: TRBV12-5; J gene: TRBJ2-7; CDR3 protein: CASGTLRGQRYEQYF
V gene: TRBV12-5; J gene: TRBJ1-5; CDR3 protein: CASGLDRTGDLSNQPQHF
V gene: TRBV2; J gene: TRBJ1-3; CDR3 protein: CASSRQGPRNTIYF
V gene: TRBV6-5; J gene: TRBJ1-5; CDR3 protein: CASSFLGHDQPQHF
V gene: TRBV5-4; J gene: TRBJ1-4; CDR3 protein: CASSLGPDYEKLFF
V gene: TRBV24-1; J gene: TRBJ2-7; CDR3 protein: CATSDLRDQGKQYF
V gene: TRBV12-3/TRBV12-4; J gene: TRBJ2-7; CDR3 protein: CASSLGGGEQYF
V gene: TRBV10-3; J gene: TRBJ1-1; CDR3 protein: CAIRGMDRANTEAFF
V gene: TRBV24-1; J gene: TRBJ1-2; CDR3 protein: CATSDTSYGYTF
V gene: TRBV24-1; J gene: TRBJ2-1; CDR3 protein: CATSDPGLAGYNEQFF
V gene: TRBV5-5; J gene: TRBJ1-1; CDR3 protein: CASSLQGVNTEAFF
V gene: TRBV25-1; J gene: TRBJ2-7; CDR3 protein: CASSGGTSGASEQYF
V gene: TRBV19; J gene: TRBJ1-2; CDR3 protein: CASSIAGYDYGYTF
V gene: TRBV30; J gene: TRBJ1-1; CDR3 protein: CAWSVGTENTEAFF
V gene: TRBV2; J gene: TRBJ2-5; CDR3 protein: CASTRDRGQETQYF
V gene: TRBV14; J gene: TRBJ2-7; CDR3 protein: CASSPSSGAYEQYF
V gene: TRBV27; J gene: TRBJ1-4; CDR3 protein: CASSLTPDSYEKLFF
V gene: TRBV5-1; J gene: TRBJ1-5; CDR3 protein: CASSSGQPNQPQHF
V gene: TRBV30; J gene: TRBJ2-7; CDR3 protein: CAWSPTDRAGYEQYF
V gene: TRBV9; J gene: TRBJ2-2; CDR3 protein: CASSVATSGELFF
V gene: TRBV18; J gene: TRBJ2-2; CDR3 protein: CASSPQVAPGELFF
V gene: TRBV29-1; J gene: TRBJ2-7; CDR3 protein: CSVAGASGRVSYEQYF
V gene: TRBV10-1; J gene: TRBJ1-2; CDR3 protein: CASSTGGGGSYGYTF
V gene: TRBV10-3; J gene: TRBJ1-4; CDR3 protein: CAISESSGNMNEKLFF
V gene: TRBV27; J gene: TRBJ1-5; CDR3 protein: CASSPRQGVGQPQHF